This TCR beta chain was observed in a study of cytomegalovirus exposure and HLA in healthy donors. Primers for the PCR totalled 60 Vbeta and 13 Jbeta. TCRdb keeps only in-frame clones here, not all; method: immunoSEQ multiplex PCR. The repertoire holds some 200,000 clones, with 75% to 80% as singletons. Trimming cost V 4 bases and J 11 bases, with 18 bases left between them. CDR3 length: 15 residues. Germline values: CDR1 SGHTA, CDR2 FQGNSA. Sequences were obtained from PBMCs. The J gene is TRBJ1-6, the V gene TRBV7-2, with unresolved D. This sequence was found in a man younger than 35 in good health and CMV-seronegative. The CDR3: CASSSDSSRSAPLHF. Written as DNA, the CDR3 is TGTGCCAGCAGCTCTGATTCGAGTCGGTCGGCACCCCTCCACTTT.